Shown below are 17 T cell receptor beta chains from a single sample sequenced in a study of vaccination and CD4 T cells after COVID-19. The treatment denotes: approximately 11-day PBMC culture with coronavirus spike peptide pools or control peptides (ViraFEST assay). Cultured CD4+ T-cell DNA underwent Oncomine TCR Beta short-read sequencing. In TCRdb, the PCR reads were re-called with MiXCR into one record per CDR3 protein. The table lists about 10,000 distinct CDR3 sequences, under 70% of them singletons, with 20% to 30% in the top ten. For these TCRs, the target antigens are not known. Sequencing input: CD4+ T cells from blood, cultured in vitro. The receptors here all came from a human donor who had recovered from COVID-19.

The J gene is TRBJ1-1, the V gene TRBV4-1; no clear D gene. The CDR3 totals 14 residues. Germline V lookup: CDR1 MGHRA, CDR2 YSYEKL. The ends were cut back, 2 bases at V and 1 base at J, with 8 bases in the middle. CDR3 coding DNA: TGCGCCAGCAGCCAAAGGACTCAGAACACTGAAGCTTTCTTT. As protein: CASSQRTQNTEAFF.

The chain employs TRBV27 and TRBJ1-5; D perhaps matches TRBD1 (5 bases). The ends were cut back, 4 bases at V and 5 bases at J, with 15 bases in the middle. Germline V gene lookup returns CDR1 MNHEY and CDR2 SMNVEV (reference sequence). The CDR3 is made up of 15 amino acids. The CDR3 region has the DNA TGTGCCAGCAGTTCGCGGGGGTTAAGGGATCAGCCCCAGCATTTT. This codes for CASSSRGLRDQPQHF.

The sample holds a few counts of this clonotype. The chain joins TRBV20-1 to TRBJ1-5; TRBD1 might be the D (6 bases). CDR3 length: 14 amino acids. Germline CDR1 is DFQATT and CDR2 is SNEGSKA (reference sequence). The V gene lost 6 bases and the J gene lost 4 bases, with 16 bases spanning the gap. DNA of the CDR3: TGCAGTGCCATAACCAACAGGGATAATCAGCCCCAGCATTTT. This gives the protein CSAITNRDNQPQHF.

V usage is TRBV20-1 and J usage is TRBJ1-2; 7 nucleotides align to TRBD1. J lost 7 bases, V lost 8 bases, and 7 bases had no gene match. Germline CDR1 DFQATT, CDR2 SNEGSKA (reference sequence). The CDR3 runs to 11 residues. The CDR3 loop reads CSPQGGSGYTF. DNA of the CDR3: TGCAGTCCGCAGGGGGGATCTGGCTACACCTTC.

This clonotype occurred a few times. The chain is built from TRBV12-3 or TRBV12-4 and TRBJ2-3, with 10 positions matching TRBD2. The CDR3 is 15 amino acids. J gave up 4 bases and V 6 bases, and 7 bases lay outside the gene matches. DNA of the CDR3: TGTGCCAGCAGCCGAGCGGGGGGGCGGGCAGATACGCAGTATTTT. Translating it yields CASSRAGGRADTQYF.

The gene calls are TRBV7-2 and TRBJ1-2, with no clear D. The CDR3 is made up of 15 amino acids. The V end lost 4 bases, the J end lost 8 bases, and 20 bases lay between the germline ends. Germline V gene sequence: CDR1 SGHTA, CDR2 FQGNSA. The chain's CDR3 is CASSSSRRQSLGYTF. In nucleotides, the CDR3 is TGTGCCAGCAGCTCCTCCCGACGGCAGTCCCTCGGCTACACCTTC.

This clonotype was picked up a small number of times. The rearrangement links TRBV20-1 to TRBJ1-6, with D possibly TRBD1 on 6 matching bases. The CDR3 consists of 18 residues. CDR1 is DFQATT, CDR2 SNEGSKA, per germline (reference sequence). V was clipped by 1 base and J by 9 bases, with 25 bases between them. CDR3 nucleotide sequence: TGCAGTGCTAGAGCGAACTGGTCGGGGGCAGGACGTGGTTCACCCCTCCACTTT. It specifies CSARANWSGAGRGSPLHF.

The chain has TRBV15 and TRBJ2-5, with 8 bases fitting TRBD1. Germline values: CDR1 LNHNV, CDR2 YYDKDF (reference sequence). With V trimmed by 2 bases and J by 7 bases, 6 bases remained unmatched. The CDR3 loop spans 14 amino acids. Here the CDR3 reads CATSRPDRVGTQYF. The CDR3 DNA reads as TGTGCCACCAGCAGACCGGACAGGGTGGGGACCCAGTACTTC.

The rearrangement links TRBV6-1 to TRBJ1-3; D not certain. The V gene lost 3 bases and the J gene lost 1 base, with 4 bases spanning the gap. The CDR3 consists of 13 residues. The germline V gene encodes CDR1 MNHNS and CDR2 SASEGT. DNA for the CDR3: TGTGCCAGCAGTGAGATTTCTGGAAACACCATATATTTT. This translates into CASSEISGNTIYF.

The rearrangement joins TRBV5-1 to TRBJ2-7; TRBD1 matches at 10 bases. This CDR3 is built from 14 residues. Trimming cost V 4 bases and J 3 bases; bases outside gene matches: 4. Per the germline V gene, CDR1 is SGHRS and CDR2 is YFSETQ. CDR3 amino acids: CASSPRDRGYEQYF. The DNA for the CDR3 is TGCGCCAGCAGCCCCCGGGACAGGGGCTACGAGCAGTACTTC.

The chain links TRBV7-9 to TRBJ1-2, with no clear D. Trimming removed 3 bases at V and 4 bases at J, with 12 bases between. Germline CDR1 is SEHNR and CDR2 is FQNEAQ (reference sequence). This CDR3 is built from 14 residues. CDR3 residues: CASSFTSQSYGYTF. CDR3 sequence (DNA): TGTGCCAGCAGCTTTACGAGCCAGAGCTATGGCTACACCTTC.

This rearrangement joins TRBV27 to TRBJ1-4; tentative D call: TRBD1 (6 bases). The germline V gene encodes CDR1 MNHEY and CDR2 SMNVEV (reference sequence). V lost 7 bases, J lost 0 bases, and 9 bases lay in between. The CDR3 loop spans 14 amino acids. CDR3 sequence reads: CASTGHSTNEKLFF. The CDR3 DNA sequence: TGTGCCAGCACGGGACATTCAACTAATGAAAAACTGTTTTTT.

The chain couples TRBV20-1 to TRBJ1-2, with TRBD1 matching over 7 bases. The CDR3 contains 14 residues. V trimming: 6 bases; J trimming: 7 bases; junction bases outside the gene matches: 14. Germline V gene lookup returns CDR1 DFQATT and CDR2 SNEGSKA (reference sequence). The CDR3 sequence is CSARRRTGDGGYTF. The CDR3 region has the DNA TGCAGTGCCAGGCGGAGGACAGGTGATGGTGGCTACACCTTC.

J is TRBJ1-3 and V is TRBV7-8; D possibly corresponds to TRBD1 (5 bases). Germline CDR1 is SGHVS and CDR2 is FQNEAQ. The V gene lost 5 bases and the J gene lost 0 bases, with 14 bases spanning the gap. The CDR3 covers 16 residues. The DNA of the CDR3 is TGTGCCAGCAGCCCACGGAGACAGCGCTCTGGAAACACCATATATTTT. Its protein product is CASSPRRQRSGNTIYF.

This clonotype was seen a few times. The chain recombines TRBV19 with TRBJ1-2; no reliable D call. The V end lost 2 bases, the J end lost 1 base, and 11 bases lay between the germline ends. CDR1 and CDR2 (germline): LNHDA, SQIVND (reference sequence). The CDR3 is made up of 15 amino acids. The CDR3 DNA follows: TGTGCCAGTAGTATAATCGGCGGGGATAACTATGGCTACACCTTC. Its translation is CASSIIGGDNYGYTF.

This clonotype was observed a handful of times. The chain has TRBV20-1 and TRBJ1-2; no firm D call. Germline assignment: CDR1 DFQATT and CDR2 SNEGSKA (reference sequence). Trimming took 1 base from V and 1 from J, leaving 4 bases between them. The CDR3 is 12 residues long. Written as DNA, the CDR3 is TGCAGTGCTAGAGGGGGTAACTATGGCTACACCTTC. Protein: CSARGGNYGYTF.

V usage is TRBV5-3 and J usage is TRBJ1-2; maybe TRBD1 (6 bases). TRBV5-3 is an ORF for which the function is uncertain. The V end lost 5 bases, the J end lost 1 base, and 21 bases lay between the germline ends. This CDR3 spans 17 amino acids. CDR3 sequence: CARRPNRVGRGNYGYTF. DNA for the CDR3: TGTGCCAGAAGACCTAACAGGGTTGGCAGGGGTAACTATGGCTACACCTTC.